This TCR beta chain was profiled in a study of cytomegalovirus exposure and HLA in healthy donors. Study observations and caveats: In vitro, a few CMV-associated chains proved specific for CMV antigens. Immune exposure was documented only through CMV serostatus. Indistinguishability led to the exclusion of some V segments, TRBV6-2 and TRBV6-3 included. Follow-up analysis found HLA locus-dependent TCR association rates, highest for DRB1 and lowest for HLA-C.

From germline, CDR1 is MNHNS and CDR2 SASEGT. There are 14 residues in the CDR3. Trimming left V 5 bases short and J 2 bases short, with 13 bases between. Worth noting for this clone: Its antigen is not known.

Amplification used 60 Vbeta primers and 13 Jbeta primers. The repertoire was sequenced with immunoSEQ multiplex PCR; TCRdb's copy has only in-frame clones and lacks some. The table has around 200,000 clones, roughly 78% seen once. The V and J genes are TRBV6-1 and TRBJ2-7; unclear D gene. The source is a young woman in good health and CMV-seropositive. The sequenced material came from PBMCs. The CDR3 nucleotides read TGTGCCAGCAGTTCAGACAACACCCCCTACGAGCAGTACTTC. This codes for CASSSDNTPYEQYF.